The rows below give T cell receptor beta chains drawn from one sample of a study of spatial heterogeneity in lung cancer. Using its own MiXCR run on the 5' RACE reads, TCRdb lists one record per CDR3 protein. The sample has approximately 11,000 distinct CDR3 sequences, about 7.4% seen once. The sample was lung tumor tissue, taken at surgery. The receptors originated from a female donor with early-stage non-small cell lung cancer. Both conserved end residues are part of each CDR3. A D gene is named only where the DNA matches it firmly. Clone size is given for some rows only: seen once, a few or many times, or a class if the clone is expanded.

clone_size	j_call	d_call	v_call	cdr3_nt	cdr3_aa
many	TRBJ1-6	NA	TRBV7-2	TGTGCCAGCAGCTTTAATTCACCCCTCCACTTT	CASSFNSPLHF
NA	TRBJ2-5	TRBD2	TRBV12-3/TRBV12-4	TGTGCCAGCAGTTTTTGGGGAAGCGGGGGAGGTCCAGAGACCCAGTACTTC	CASSFWGSGGGPETQYF
few	TRBJ2-7	NA	TRBV7-2	TGTGCCAGCAGCTACCGATTTCAGGGTTCCTACGAGCAGTACTTC	CASSYRFQGSYEQYF
many	TRBJ2-5	NA	TRBV11-2	TGTGCCAGCAGCTTTAGCCCTAGTCGAGAGACCCAGTACTTC	CASSFSPSRETQYF
many	TRBJ1-5	NA	TRBV6-1	TGTGCCAGCAGTGCCACTGTGGGGGTCACGAATCAGCCCCAGCATTTT	CASSATVGVTNQPQHF
NA	TRBJ1-2	TRBD1	TRBV27	TGTGCCAGCAGTCCACCGGGACAGGGGTCAGCGGGCTACACCTTC	CASSPPGQGSAGYTF
many	TRBJ1-6	NA	TRBV6-1	TGTGCCAGCAAGCTCCGGGACGGCAATTCACCCCTCCACTTT	CASKLRDGNSPLHF
many	TRBJ1-5	TRBD1	TRBV5-1	TGCGCCAGCAGCTTGGGCCCGGGACAGGGGAATCAGCCCCAGCATTTT	CASSLGPGQGNQPQHF
NA	TRBJ2-7	NA	TRBV20-1	TGCAGTGCCATAAGGGGGCGGGATGGCGAGCAGTACTTC	CSAIRGRDGEQYF
many	TRBJ2-7	TRBD1	TRBV2	TGTGCCAGCAGTGAAGGTAGGGGGCGTTACGAGCAGTACTTC	CASSEGRGRYEQYF
many	TRBJ1-1	NA	TRBV5-1	TGCGCCAGCAGCTTGGACAGAATGAACACTGAAGCTTTCTTT	CASSLDRMNTEAFF
medium-sized	TRBJ2-5	NA	TRBV30	TGTGCCTGGAGTTCAGGAGAGACCCAGTACTTC	CAWSSGETQYF
many	TRBJ2-5	NA	TRBV2	TGTGCCAGCGTCCAGGGAGGGGGAATGAAGACCCAGTACTTC	CASVQGGGMKTQYF
many	TRBJ1-1	NA	TRBV5-1	TGCGCCAGCAGCTTGAAGGGGGAGTGGGCTTTCTTT	CASSLKGEWAFF
NA	TRBJ1-2	NA	TRBV20-1	TGCAGTGCTGTACAGTTAGCTAACTATGGCTACACCTTC	CSAVQLANYGYTF
medium-sized	TRBJ2-2	NA	TRBV28	TGTGCCAGCAACTCGGCGGGCACCGGGGAGCTGTTTTTT	CASNSAGTGELFF
many	TRBJ1-1	TRBD1	TRBV29-1	TGCAGCGCGCGACAGGGGCCTGAAGCTTTCTTT	CSARQGPEAFF